What follows describes a single T cell receptor (beta chain). The antigen it recognizes is unknown. No much larger clonotype is one base removed from it; base qualities were not supplied. The trial excluded patients who had a history of autoimmune disease or were on systemic immunosuppression. Peripheral blood for TCR sequencing was collected from all dose cohorts at baseline, on cycle 4 day 1, and on cycle 7 day 1. Samples were obtained from an open-label, multicenter, first-in-human phase I dose-escalation trial of ivuxolimab. Adults with locally advanced or metastatic melanoma, renal cell carcinoma, hepatocellular carcinoma or head and neck squamous cell carcinoma were enrolled in the trial. Before TCR sequencing, CD4+ and CD8+ T cells were separately sorted from peripheral blood. The data belong to a study of OX40 agonist ivuxolimab in advanced cancers. Background on the whole study: Ivuxolimab was a fully human IgG2 agonistic monoclonal antibody targeting the costimulatory receptor OX40 (CD134). Patients were allowed to have had prior anti-PD-1, anti-PD-L1 or anti-CTLA-4 therapy, and around two fifths of the dose-escalation patients had been treated with checkpoint inhibitors. Partial responses occurred in three dose-escalation patients, of whom one had hepatocellular carcinoma and two had cutaneous melanoma. Of the approximately 54 dose-escalation patients, hepatocellular carcinoma was present in around 19, melanoma in around 15, renal cell carcinoma in 9 and head and neck cancer in 9. Peripheral TCRbeta sequencing was intended to test whether TCR sequence diversity was altered and clonal T-cell expansion was caused by ivuxolimab. In the dose-escalation cohort, more than 75% of patients were male, and the mean age was approximately 60 years, with a range of 23 to 79. Intravenous ivuxolimab was administered to patients every 2 weeks at six dose levels: 0.01, 0.1, 0.3, 1.5, 3 and 10 mg/kg. The paper describes the monotherapy dose-escalation part (N of about 55 patients) of the phase I trial of ivuxolimab. The investigation overall reported the following: In partial responders in the 0.1-3.0 mg/kg groups, normalized peripheral clonal expansion was found to be among the lowest, especially among CD8+ T cells. Low levels of normalized T-cell clonal expansion were also seen in some patients who did not respond. Antigen specificity was not determined for the clonally expanded peripheral T cells. After ivuxolimab, CD8+ T cells had more expanded clones than CD4+ T cells on average. Clonal expansion of both CD4+ and CD8+ blood T cells was observed from baseline to week 6 at doses 0.1 to 3.0 mg/kg.

For sequencing of the TCRbeta CDR3 region, genomic DNA was extracted from the sorted cells. TCRbeta CDR3 regions were sequenced using the immunoSEQ Assay. Sourced from immuneACCESS, this table was stored by TCRdb with only in-frame sequences that have V and J called. A share of the clones is absent; for the studies checked, an unresolved V gene accounts for under half, and the remainder has no known explanation. Here the sample has approximately 22,000 clones; approximately 90% occur a single time. The ten largest clones add up to around 34% of the sample. The CDR3 measures 15 amino acids from cysteine to phenylalanine. The sequence is cut down to CDR3 DNA, 45 bases in frame from base 1. For this chain, trimming is 3 bases at the V end and 5 bases at the J end, and the number of junction bases without a gene match is 6. The germline V gene provides CDR1 SGHTA and CDR2 FQGNSA.

The V and J segments used are TRBV7-2 and TRBJ2-1; 8 central nucleotides agree with TRBD1. This TCR was recovered from an adult with an advanced solid tumor such as melanoma, head and neck, liver or kidney cancer. The starting material was CD4+ or CD8+ T cells sorted from blood, obtained in a trial of the OX40 agonist ivuxolimab. At the DNA level, the sequence is TGTGCCAGCAGCTTCGGGACAGGAAACAACAATGAGCAGTTCTTC. The encoded protein is CASSFGTGNNNEQFF.